The source of this TCR beta chain is a study of technical replicates of blood from several donors. J gave up 6 bases and V 6 bases, and 5 bases lay outside the gene matches. Per the germline V gene, CDR1 is LNHDA and CDR2 is SQIVND (reference sequence). The CDR3 totals 13 residues. The assay was immunoSEQ multiplex PCR, and TCRdb's table has in-frame clones only and misses some. This table holds tens of thousands of clones, about 95% found once. Material for sequencing was T cells isolated from PBMCs. The gene calls are TRBV19 and TRBJ2-1, with 7 bases identical to TRBD1. The sequence derives from a human donor in good health. The CDR3: CASRSRGSNEQFF. CDR3 nucleotides: TGTGCCAGTAGGAGCAGGGGGTCCAATGAGCAGTTCTTC.